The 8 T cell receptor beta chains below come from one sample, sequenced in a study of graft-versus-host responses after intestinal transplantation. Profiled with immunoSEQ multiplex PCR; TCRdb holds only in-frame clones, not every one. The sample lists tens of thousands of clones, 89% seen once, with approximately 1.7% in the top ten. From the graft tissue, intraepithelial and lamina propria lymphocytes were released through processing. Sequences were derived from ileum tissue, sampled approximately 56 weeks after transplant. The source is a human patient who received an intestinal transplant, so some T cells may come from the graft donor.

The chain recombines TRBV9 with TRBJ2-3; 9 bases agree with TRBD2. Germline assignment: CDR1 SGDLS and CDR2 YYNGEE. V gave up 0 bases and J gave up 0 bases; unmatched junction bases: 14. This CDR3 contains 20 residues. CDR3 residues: CASSVEGGGSGRTSTDTQYF. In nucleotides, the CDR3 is TGTGCCAGCAGCGTAGAGGGAGGGGGTAGCGGGAGAACGAGCACAGATACGCAGTATTTT.

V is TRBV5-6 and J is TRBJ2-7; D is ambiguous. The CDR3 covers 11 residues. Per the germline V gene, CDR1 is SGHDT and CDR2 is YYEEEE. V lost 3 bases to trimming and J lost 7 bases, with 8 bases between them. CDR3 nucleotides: TGTGCCAGCAGCTCCCTCAGGGAGCAGTACTTC. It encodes CASSSLREQYF.

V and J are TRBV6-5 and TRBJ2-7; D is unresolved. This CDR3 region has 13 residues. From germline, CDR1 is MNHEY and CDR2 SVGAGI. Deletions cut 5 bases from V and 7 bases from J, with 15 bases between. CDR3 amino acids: CASSPDLWGEQYF. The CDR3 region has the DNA TGTGCCAGCAGTCCAGACCTATGGGGAGAGCAGTACTTC.

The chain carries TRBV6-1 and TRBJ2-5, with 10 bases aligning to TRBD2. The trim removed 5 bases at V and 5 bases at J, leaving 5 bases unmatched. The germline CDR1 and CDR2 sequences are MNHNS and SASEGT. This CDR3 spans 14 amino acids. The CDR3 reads CASSLEAGGETQYF. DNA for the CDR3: TGTGCCAGCAGTTTGGAAGCGGGAGGGGAGACCCAGTACTTC.

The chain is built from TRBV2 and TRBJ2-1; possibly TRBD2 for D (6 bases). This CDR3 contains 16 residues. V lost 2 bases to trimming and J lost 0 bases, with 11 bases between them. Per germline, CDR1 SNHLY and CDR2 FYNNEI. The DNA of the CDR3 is TGTGCCAGCAGTGAACTCGGGCGGGGCTCCTACAATGAGCAGTTCTTC. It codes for CASSELGRGSYNEQFF.

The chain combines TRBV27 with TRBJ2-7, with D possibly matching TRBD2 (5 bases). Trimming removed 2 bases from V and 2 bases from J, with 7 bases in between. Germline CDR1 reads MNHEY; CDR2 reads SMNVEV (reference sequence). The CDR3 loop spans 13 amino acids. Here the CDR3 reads CASSLKAAYEQYF. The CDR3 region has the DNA TGTGCCAGCAGTTTAAAAGCGGCCTACGAGCAGTACTTC.

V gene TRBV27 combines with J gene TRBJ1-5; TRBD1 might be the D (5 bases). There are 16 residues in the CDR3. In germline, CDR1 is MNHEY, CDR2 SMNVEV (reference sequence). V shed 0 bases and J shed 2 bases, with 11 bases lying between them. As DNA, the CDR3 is TGTGCCAGCAGTTTATCGGGGGGGGAAGGCAATCAGCCCCAGCATTTT. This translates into CASSLSGGEGNQPQHF.

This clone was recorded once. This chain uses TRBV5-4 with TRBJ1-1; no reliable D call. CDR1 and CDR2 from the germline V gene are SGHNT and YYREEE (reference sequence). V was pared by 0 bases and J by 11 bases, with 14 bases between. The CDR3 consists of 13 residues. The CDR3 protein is CASSLVSSQGAFF. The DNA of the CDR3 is TGTGCCAGCAGCTTGGTCAGTTCTCAAGGGGCTTTCTTT.